This T cell receptor (beta chain) was identified during a study of T cells after yellow fever vaccination. Study conclusions and caveats: After the booster, around 95% of CD4 and 88% of CD8 primary-response clones were re-detected.

MiXCR was run by TCRdb on the 5' RACE reads, yielding one entry per CDR3 protein. The sample holds a few hundred thousand distinct CDR3 sequences, 3.5% to 4.5% seen once. Looked up from germline, CDR1 is KGHSH and CDR2 is LQKENI. V shed 6 bases and J shed 0 bases, with 9 bases lying between them. CDR3 length: 14 residues. This clonotype was seen ten or more times. Its antigen is as yet unknown. The source of this sequence is a man aged 18 to 35 who received the YFV17D yellow fever vaccine. The J gene is TRBJ1-5, the V gene TRBV18, with D unclear. The sequencing used PBMCs, collected 5 days after the yellow fever booster vaccination. CDR3 bases: TGTGCCAGCTCCTCCGTTGCTAGCAATCAGCCCCAGCATTTT. It codes for CASSSVASNQPQHF.